A selection of T cell receptor beta chains follows, all from one sample in a study of shared T cell receptors in the human thymus. Here immunoSEQ multiplex PCR was the method, and the copy in TCRdb shows in-frame clones only, minus some. The sample consists of hundreds of thousands of clones, approximately 95% of them appearing once. Sequencing was performed on thymocytes. The receptors derive from a human donor. Each CDR3 is given with its conserved first and last residue. D genes are given only for firm matches. Only some rows state a clone size, as once, few, many or a class for expanded clones.

size | D | J | V | DNA | CDR3
- | - | TRBJ1-5 | TRBV6-1 | TGTGCCAGCAGTGGGGGGCGACTTTATAGCAATCAGCCCCAGCATTTT | CASSGGRLYSNQPQHF
- | - | TRBJ2-2 | TRBV28 | TGTGCCAGCAGTCGCACAGGGTCCTCTACCGGGGAGCTGTTTTTT | CASSRTGSSTGELFF
once | - | TRBJ1-2 | TRBV9 | TGTGCCAGCACCGAGGGAATGGGGTTCGCTGGCTACACCTTC | CASTEGMGFAGYTF
- | - | TRBJ2-7 | TRBV27 | TGTGCCAGCAGTTCCTCCCCGACCTACGAGCAGTACTTC | CASSSSPTYEQYF
once | - | TRBJ2-1 | TRBV21-1 | TGTGCCAGCAGCACCACCCGACAGGTGACCCACTCCTACAATGAGCAGTTCTTC | CASSTTRQVTHSYNEQFF
- | - | TRBJ2-1 | TRBV18 | TGTGCCAGCTCACCACAAAACGGGGGCGCTTACAATGAGCAGTTCTTC | CASSPQNGGAYNEQFF
- | TRBD1 | TRBJ1-2 | TRBV28 | TGTGCCAGCACCAATAGCCTTTCCAGGGGGCGATCCGGAGCTAACTATGGCTACACCTTC | CASTNSLSRGRSGANYGYTF
- | TRBD2 | TRBJ2-3 | TRBV14 | TGTGCCAGCAGCCCTGCTAGCGGGAAAGATACGCAGTATTTT | CASSPASGKDTQYF
- | - | TRBJ2-3 | TRBV19 | TGTGCCAGTAGTATGGCTACAAGTCCGGGCGGGCCTGGGTCCGATACGCAGTATTTT | CASSMATSPGGPGSDTQYF
- | - | TRBJ2-2 | TRBV7-9 | TGTGCCAGCAGCTTAGAACCGCTCCCTAGAGGAACCGGGGAGCTGTTTTTT | CASSLEPLPRGTGELFF
- | - | TRBJ1-5 | TRBV28 | TGTGCCAGCAGTTACCCCACCGGGGGCTGGGGTCAGCCCCAGCATTTT | CASSYPTGGWGQPQHF
- | TRBD1 | TRBJ1-1 | TRBV7-6 | TGTGCCAGCAGCTACGGGACAGCGATTCCGAACACTGAAGCTTTCTTT | CASSYGTAIPNTEAFF
- | TRBD1 | TRBJ1-2 | TRBV7-8 | TGTGCCAGCAGCAAACGGGACAGGAGGTCCTATGGCTACACCTTC | CASSKRDRRSYGYTF
- | TRBD1 | TRBJ2-7 | TRBV7-2 | TGTGCCAGCAGACCAGAGGGGACAGCGATCTCCTACGAGCAGTACTTC | CASRPEGTAISYEQYF
- | - | TRBJ1-5 | TRBV5-6 | TGTGCCAGCAGCTTTCGTTGGGGCGGGGGTAGCAATCAGCCCCAGCATTTT | CASSFRWGGGSNQPQHF
- | TRBD1 | TRBJ1-4 | TRBV11-2 | TGTGCCAGCAGCCCCCTCCGGGACAGGATTAATGAAAAACTGTTTTTT | CASSPLRDRINEKLFF
- | - | TRBJ2-3 | TRBV2 | TGTGCCAGCAGTGAATCGCAGAGAGTAAATACGCAGTATTTT | CASSESQRVNTQYF
once | TRBD2 | TRBJ2-7 | TRBV28 | TGTGCCAGCAGTTTCCCTCTAGCGGAGAACTACGAGCAGTACTTC | CASSFPLAENYEQYF
- | - | TRBJ2-1 | TRBV9 | TGTGCCAGCACCCCGGGACATGTCTACAATGAGCAGTTCTTC | CASTPGHVYNEQFF
- | TRBD1 | TRBJ1-5 | TRBV2 | TGTGCCAGCAGTGAAACGGTGCGAGACAGGGTGGACAATCAGCCCCAGCATTTT | CASSETVRDRVDNQPQHF
- | TRBD1 | TRBJ2-1 | TRBV6-1 | TGTGCCAGCAGTGACAGGGGGAAAACCTACAATGAGCAGTTCTTC | CASSDRGKTYNEQFF
- | - | TRBJ1-2 | TRBV28 | TGTGCCAGCAGTAACCCGCTGGTCTATGGCTACACCTTC | CASSNPLVYGYTF
- | - | TRBJ2-6 | TRBV18 | TGTGCCAGCTCAGCCGCGGGACAGTCTTTAAGCTCTGGGGCCAACGTCCTGACTTTC | CASSAAGQSLSSGANVLTF
- | TRBD2 | TRBJ2-2 | TRBV10-1 | TGCGCCAGCAGAGCGAACCTTAAAGCGGGAGGAGTCACCGGGGAGCTGTTTTTT | CASRANLKAGGVTGELFF
- | - | TRBJ1-4 | TRBV28 | TGTGCCAGCAGTTCGGTGGCAGGAAGAGGCTCTTGTGAAAAACTGTTTTTT | CASSSVAGRGSCEKLFF
- | TRBD2 | TRBJ2-5 | TRBV27 | TGTGCCAGCAGTTCTGCTAGCGGGAGTGGGGTGGAGACCCAGTACTTC | CASSSASGSGVETQYF